A selection of T cell receptor beta chains follows, all from one sample in a study of T cell repertoires in cytomegalovirus infection. One entry per CDR3 protein, called by TCRdb with MiXCR from the reads. Altogether some 940,000 distinct CDR3 sequences are present, 30% to 40% being singletons, with the ten largest covering around an eighth. Their antigens remain unidentified. The material sequenced was cultured CD8+ T cells from PBMCs, taken from culture after CMV antigen stimulation. These receptor sequences come from a human donor in good health (CMV status not recorded). Some clones in this sample may be carry-over from other donors' samples. Each CDR3 is given with its conserved first and last residue. The D gene is left open where the match is weak. Where a row states a size, it is once, few, many or the class of an expanded clone; other rows omit it.

>-|TRBV4-3|TRBJ2-3|-
TGCGCCAGCAGCCAAGATGTAGCGGCAGCAGATACGCAGTATTTT
CASSQDVAAADTQYF
>few|TRBV20-1|TRBJ2-1|-
TGCAGTGCTAGGTCTAGGGGGAGCTCCTACAATGAGCAGTTCTTC
CSARSRGSSYNEQFF
>few|TRBV6-1|TRBJ2-7|TRBD1
TGTGCCAGCAGTGGGGTCAGGGGGAACGAGCAGTACTTC
CASSGVRGNEQYF
>few|TRBV7-9|TRBJ1-2|-
TGTGCCAGCAGCTTCGTTTCAGGGGAGGGCGGCTACACCTTC
CASSFVSGEGGYTF
>few|TRBV15|TRBJ2-2|-
TGTGCCACCAGCAGAGAAAGGGCAGGGCGAGACGGGGAGCTGTTTTTT
CATSRERAGRDGELFF
>many|TRBV6-5|TRBJ1-1|TRBD1
TGTGCCAGCAGGAGGACAGGGGATACTGAAGCTTTCTTT
CASRRTGDTEAFF
>-|TRBV9|TRBJ2-7|TRBD1
TGTGCCAGCAGCGTAGGGGACAGAAAAGGGAAGCAGTACTTC
CASSVGDRKGKQYF
>few|TRBV7-9|TRBJ1-3|-
TGTGCCAGCAGCTTAGTTATGAAACCCGGAAACACCATATATTTT
CASSLVMKPGNTIYF
>-|TRBV4-1|TRBJ1-1|TRBD1
TGCGCCAGCAGCCTCCGACAGGGTATCACTGAAGCTTTCTTT
CASSLRQGITEAFF
>-|TRBV23-1|TRBJ2-5|TRBD2
TGCGCCAACACCACCGGGACTAGCGCGAACCTTCAAGAGACCCAGTACTTC
CANTTGTSANLQETQYF
>few|TRBV20-1|TRBJ2-2|-
TGCAGTGCTACTCAGGGGAACACCGGGGAGCTGTTTTTT
CSATQGNTGELFF
>few|TRBV12-5|TRBJ1-6|-
TGTGCTAGTGGTTTGTCGGGGAATCGAGTCCCCTCACCCCTCCACTTT
CASGLSGNRVPSPLHF
>-|TRBV14|TRBJ2-7|TRBD1
TGTGCCAGCAGCCAAGGGGTGGCCGGGACAGTCTCCTACGAGCAGTACTTC
CASSQGVAGTVSYEQYF
>few|TRBV20-1|TRBJ2-7|-
TGCAGTGCTAGAACTCCAGATTCCTACGAGCAGTACTTC
CSARTPDSYEQYF
>-|TRBV5-4|TRBJ2-7|-
TGTGCCAGCAGTCTTGGGATGGGAGAGCAGTACTTC
CASSLGMGEQYF
>-|TRBV14|TRBJ2-3|-
TGTGCCAGCAGCCAATTCTCAGATACGCAGTATTTT
CASSQFSDTQYF
>-|TRBV12-5|TRBJ2-1|-
TGTGCTAGTGGTTTTTTTACCGCGGGGGCCTCGAGCTCCTACAATGAGCAGTTCTTC
CASGFFTAGASSSYNEQFF
>-|TRBV12-3/TRBV12-4|TRBJ2-6|-
TGTGCCAGCAGTACCCGGCGGACCCGAAAGATTGGGGCCAACGTCCTGACTTTC
CASSTRRTRKIGANVLTF
>few|TRBV7-6|TRBJ2-2|-
TGTGCCAGCAGCGAACAGGGCCGGGAGCTGTTTTTT
CASSEQGRELFF
>few|TRBV12-3/TRBV12-4|TRBJ2-1|TRBD1
TGTGCCAGCAGTACGCCCCTGACAGGGTTCCATGAGCAGTTCTTC
CASSTPLTGFHEQFF
>many|TRBV7-9|TRBJ1-2|-
TGTGCCAGCAGCCCGGACAGCTATGGCTACACCTTC
CASSPDSYGYTF
>few|TRBV5-1|TRBJ2-4|-
TGCGCCAGCAGCTTGGCCGATTGGGGACAACAAAACATTCAGTACTTC
CASSLADWGQQNIQYF
>few|TRBV18|TRBJ2-7|TRBD1
TGTGCCAGCTCACCGGGACAGTTCTCAACCTCCTACGAGCAGTACTTC
CASSPGQFSTSYEQYF
>few|TRBV24-1|TRBJ2-3|-
TGTGCCACCAGTGACCCCAACCGAGACAGGACCCTACGGGCAGATACGCAGTATTTT
CATSDPNRDRTLRADTQYF
>many|TRBV7-2|TRBJ1-1|TRBD1
TGTGCCAGCAGCGCCCTCCCGGGACAGGGGGGGAACACTGAAGCTTTCTTT
CASSALPGQGGNTEAFF
>-|TRBV12-3/TRBV12-4|TRBJ2-1|TRBD2
TGTGCCAGCAGTTTATCCGCCGGGGGGGCGAATGAGCAGTTCTTC
CASSLSAGGANEQFF
>-|TRBV27|TRBJ2-7|-
TGTGCCAGAAGTTTTGGGCGAACAAACTACGAGCAGTACTTC
CARSFGRTNYEQYF
>-|TRBV18|TRBJ2-3|-
TGTGCCAGCTCACCCTGGGACTTCACAGATACGCAGTATTTT
CASSPWDFTDTQYF
>few|TRBV10-3|TRBJ2-1|-
TGTGCCATCGGACTCCCTTACTCGAATGAGCAGTTCTTC
CAIGLPYSNEQFF
>-|TRBV6-1|TRBJ2-5|TRBD2
TGTGCCAGCAGAGCGGGAACGTACCAAGAGACCCAGTACTTC
CASRAGTYQETQYF
>few|TRBV6-1|TRBJ2-1|-
TGTGCCAGCAGTGAAATGGAGGGACAGTACAGTGAGCAGTTCTTC
CASSEMEGQYSEQFF
>few|TRBV12-3/TRBV12-4|TRBJ2-1|-
TGTGCCAGCAGTTATTACCGGAGCTACAATGAGCAGTTCTTC
CASSYYRSYNEQFF
>many|TRBV12-3/TRBV12-4|TRBJ2-3|TRBD1
TGTGCCAGCAGCCCGACAGGGGGCACGGGAGATACGCAGTATTTT
CASSPTGGTGDTQYF
>few|TRBV20-1|TRBJ1-1|TRBD1
TGCAGTGCTAGGGACAGGGAATTACAGAACACTGAAGCTTTCTTT
CSARDRELQNTEAFF
>-|TRBV27|TRBJ2-2|TRBD1
TGTGCCACCGCAGGGGGCGCTTGGTCCGGGGAGCTGTTTTTT
CATAGGAWSGELFF
>many|TRBV6-1|TRBJ2-5|-
TGTGCCAGCAGTGAAGTTGGGTGGAGGACAGGACTACTCCAAGAGACCCAGTACTTC
CASSEVGWRTGLLQETQYF
>few|TRBV6-2/TRBV6-3|TRBJ2-3|TRBD2
TGTGCCAGCAGTTACTCAAACGGACTAGCGGCCACAGATACGCAGTATTTT
CASSYSNGLAATDTQYF
>few|TRBV27|TRBJ1-5|-
TGTGCCAGCAGTTTATACCCGACAGTTGGGCTCGATCAGCCCCAGCATTTT
CASSLYPTVGLDQPQHF
>-|TRBV5-6|TRBJ2-1|TRBD1
TGTGCCAGCAGCTTGGGTGACAGGGGCGCCAATGAGCAGTTCTTC
CASSLGDRGANEQFF
>-|TRBV7-9|TRBJ1-2|-
TGTGCCAGCAGCCAACCCAGTCCTAACTATGGCTACACCTTC
CASSQPSPNYGYTF
>few|TRBV25-1|TRBJ1-2|-
TGTGCCAGCAGTGAACAGGTTTTCTATGGCTACACCTTC
CASSEQVFYGYTF
>-|TRBV14|TRBJ1-2|-
TGTGCCAGCAGCCAAGGTGGTGGATTTAACTATGGCTACACCTTC
CASSQGGGFNYGYTF
>-|TRBV6-6|TRBJ1-2|-
TGTGCCAGCAGTTACCAAGATGGCTACACCTTC
CASSYQDGYTF
>-|TRBV4-3|TRBJ1-2|-
TGCGCCAGCAGCGCCGGGAATAACTATGGCTACACCTTC
CASSAGNNYGYTF
>many|TRBV7-2|TRBJ2-3|-
TGTGCCAGCAGCTTAGGGAGGACAGCGGTAGATACGCAGTATTTT
CASSLGRTAVDTQYF
>-|TRBV5-1|TRBJ2-3|TRBD2
TGCGCCAGCAGCGTAGTCCAACTAGCGGATTCTAGCACAGATACGCAGTATTTT
CASSVVQLADSSTDTQYF
>-|TRBV4-1|TRBJ2-3|-
TGCGCCAGCAGCCAAGAAGAGACAGCCACAGATACGCAGTATTTT
CASSQEETATDTQYF
>-|TRBV5-4|TRBJ1-2|TRBD1
TGTGCCAGCAGCGACGAGGGGGCTCTAGCTAACTATGGCTACACCTTC
CASSDEGALANYGYTF
>-|TRBV9|TRBJ1-1|-
TGTGCCAGCAGCCCATCCCAGGGTCATTTGAACACTGAAGCTTTCTTT
CASSPSQGHLNTEAFF
>few|TRBV9|TRBJ2-5|-
TGTGCCAGCAGCCCCCCGACAGGACTGGAGGCGACCCAGTACTTC
CASSPPTGLEATQYF
>few|TRBV12-3/TRBV12-4|TRBJ1-3|-
TGTGCCAGCAGTGTGTGGGTCACCTCTGGAAACACCATATATTTT
CASSVWVTSGNTIYF
>few|TRBV19|TRBJ2-2|-
TGTGCCAGTAGGCCCTCAGGGGACACCGGGGAGCTGTTTTTT
CASRPSGDTGELFF
>few|TRBV27|TRBJ2-5|TRBD1
TGTGCCAGCAGTCCCGGCGGACAGGGAGAGACCCAGTACTTC
CASSPGGQGETQYF
>-|TRBV13|TRBJ2-3|TRBD1
TGTGCCAGCAGCTTAGGTCCAGGGGGCCGCACAGATACGCAGTATTTT
CASSLGPGGRTDTQYF
>few|TRBV6-5|TRBJ2-7|-
TGTGCCAGCAGTTACTGGCCGGGGGAGCAGTACTTC
CASSYWPGEQYF